The 17 T cell receptor beta chains listed next were all sequenced from one sample in a study of technical replicates of blood from a handful of donors. TCRdb's copy holds only in-frame clones and misses some; the assay was immunoSEQ multiplex PCR. The data show fewer than 80,000 clones, approximately 86% seen once. Sequenced input: PBMCs. These receptor sequences come from a human donor in good health. Some clones in this sample may be carry-over from other donors' samples.

The chain carries TRBV6-1 and TRBJ2-3, with a possible D match to TRBD2 (6 bases). The V gene's germline CDR1 is MNHNS and CDR2 SASEGT. The length of the CDR3 is 14 residues. Trimming removed 3 bases at V and 2 bases at J, with 9 bases between. In DNA form, the CDR3 reads TGTGCCAGCAGTGAGATAGCGGCCACAGATACGCAGTATTTT. It translates to CASSEIAATDTQYF.

The gene calls are TRBV18 and TRBJ2-5; D is possibly TRBD1 (5 bases). This CDR3 region has 12 residues. CDR1 and CDR2 (germline): KGHSH, LQKENI. Trimming removed 5 bases from V and 2 bases from J, with 6 bases in between. The CDR3 loop reads CASSGQQETQYF. The CDR3 DNA sequence: TGTGCCAGCTCAGGACAACAAGAGACCCAGTACTTC.

This clone was recorded once. For the CDR3, the DNA is TGTGCCAGCAGCTTAGGACAGGGGGGCGAGCAGTACTTC. Residues: CASSLGQGGEQYF. The rearrangement joins TRBV7-6 to TRBJ2-7, with TRBD1 matching over 9 bases. CDR3 length: 13 amino acids. V shed 1 base, J shed 6 bases, and the junction held 1 base outside the gene matches. Germline V gene data show CDR1 as SGHVS and CDR2 as FNYEAQ.

In DNA, the CDR3 is TGCAGCGTTTTTAGCGGGAGGAGTAACGAGCAGTACTTC. It codes for CSVFSGRSNEQYF. The chain links TRBV29-1 to TRBJ2-5; 10 bases agree with TRBD2. The end of the DNA fits TRBJ2-7 better, so the J call may be wrong. This CDR3 is 13 amino acids long. The germline V gene has CDR1 SQVTM and CDR2 ANQGSEA.

The chain employs TRBV2 and TRBJ1-4, with a weak D call TRBD1 (5 bases). The CDR3 runs 13 residues. Germline loops: CDR1 SNHLY, CDR2 FYNNEI. V was trimmed by 11 bases and J by 4 bases, leaving 14 bases between them. CDR3: CAGTGRRNEKLFF. In DNA form, the CDR3 reads TGTGCCGGGACGGGGAGGCGTAATGAAAAACTGTTTTTT.

V and J are TRBV28 and TRBJ2-5, with D perhaps matching TRBD2 (5 bases). This CDR3 contains 13 residues. Per the germline V gene, CDR1 is MDHEN and CDR2 is SYDVKM. Trimming removed 2 bases at V and 5 bases at J, with 9 bases between. CDR3 sequence (DNA): TGTGCCAGCAGTTTAGCTAGCTTGGAGACCCAGTACTTC. Protein product: CASSLASLETQYF. Variable domain in full (rest from reference TRBV28 and TRBJ2-5): DVKVTQSSRYLVKRTGEKVFLECVQDMDHENMFWYRQDPGLGLRLIYFSYDVKMKEKGDIPEGYSVSREKKERFSLILESASTNQTSMYLCASSLASLETQYFGPGTRLLVL.

This sequence joins TRBV5-6 and TRBJ2-7, with D tentatively TRBD1 (6 bases). The V end lost 4 bases, the J end lost 0 bases, and 17 bases lay between the germline ends. CDR3 length: 16 amino acids. From germline, CDR1 is SGHDT and CDR2 YYEEEE. CDR3 coding DNA: TGTGCCAGCAGCGGGAACAGGGCCTTAAGCTCCTACGAGCAGTACTTC. Translated, it gives CASSGNRALSSYEQYF.

J is TRBJ2-7 and V is TRBV5-1, with no clear D. The CDR3 consists of 14 residues. V was trimmed by 5 bases and J by 0 bases, leaving 12 bases between them. Germline lookup yields CDR1 SGHRS and CDR2 YFSETQ. CDR3 coding DNA: TGCGCCAGCAGTACGTTAACAGACTCCTACGAGCAGTACTTC. Its protein product is CASSTLTDSYEQYF.

V and J are TRBV12-5 and TRBJ1-4; 8 bases fit TRBD1. This CDR3 is built from 15 residues. V was clipped by 1 base and J by 4 bases; unmatched bases: 2. Per the germline V gene, CDR1 is LGHNT and CDR2 is FRNRAP. The CDR3 protein is CASGLGTGINEKLFF. The CDR3 nucleotides read TGTGCTAGTGGTTTGGGGACAGGGATTAATGAAAAACTGTTTTTT.

The rearrangement links TRBV28 to TRBJ2-7; TRBD1 is a possible D gene (6 bases). CDR3 length: 14 amino acids. V dropped 2 bases and J dropped 5 bases, with 13 bases sitting between them. CDR1 and CDR2 from the germline V gene are MDHEN and SYDVKM. CDR3 DNA sequence: TGTGCCAGCAGTTTAATCGCAGGGGCCCACGAGCAGTACTTC. This gives the protein CASSLIAGAHEQYF.

V is TRBV5-1 and J is TRBJ1-6; 8 bases fit TRBD1. Trimming removed 4 bases from V and 5 bases from J; junction bases left unmatched: 2. CDR1 and CDR2 from the germline V gene are SGHRS and YFSETQ. The length of the CDR3 is 14 residues. CDR3 coding DNA: TGCGCCAGCAGCGGGGGACAGGATAATTCACCCCTCCACTTT. Amino acid sequence: CASSGGQDNSPLHF.

This chain's CDR3 is CAISPEIFGGLNTEAFF. The CDR3 DNA reads TGTGCCATCAGTCCGGAAATTTTCGGGGGATTGAACACTGAAGCTTTCTTT. The rearrangement links TRBV10-3 to TRBJ1-1; the D gene is possibly TRBD1 (5 bases). From germline, CDR1 is ENHRY and CDR2 SYGVKD. There are 17 residues in the CDR3. Trimming removed 5 bases at V and 0 bases at J, with 19 bases between.

This chain joins TRBV6-5 and TRBJ1-2; 9 bases align to TRBD1. Germline values: CDR1 MNHEY, CDR2 SVGAGI. V shed 2 bases and J 6 bases; nucleotides not matched to a gene: 7. The CDR3 covers 15 residues. CDR3 in DNA: TGTGCCAGCAGTTACAGCCCCACAGGGGGCGATGGCTACACCTTC. Translated: CASSYSPTGGDGYTF.

The V and J genes are TRBV5-1 and TRBJ1-2; 8 nucleotides line up with TRBD1. Germline trimming cut 4 bases from V and 8 bases from J; bases unmatched to any gene: 10. From germline, CDR1 is SGHRS and CDR2 YFSETQ. CDR3 length equals 14 residues. This CDR3 is CASSPRTGSGGYTF. The CDR3 DNA reads TGCGCCAGCAGCCCGCGGACAGGGTCAGGCGGCTACACCTTC.

This rearrangement joins TRBV6-1 to TRBJ1-2; a weak D match, TRBD1 (6 bases). The CDR3 contains 15 residues. Germline-derived CDR1 and CDR2 are MNHNS and SASEGT. Trimming shortened V by 3 bases and J by 3 bases, and 14 bases separated the two germline ends. CDR3 in amino acids: CASSDLTGPYYGYTF. Here the CDR3 DNA reads TGTGCCAGCAGTGATTTGACAGGCCCTTACTATGGCTACACCTTC.

This clone was found a few times. The chain couples TRBV6-1 to TRBJ2-5; 9 nucleotides line up with TRBD2. The CDR3 runs to 15 residues. V was clipped by 5 bases and J by 4 bases; unmatched bases: 8. The V gene's germline CDR1 is MNHNS and CDR2 SASEGT. This chain's CDR3 is CASSSLAGEVETQYF. The CDR3 nucleotides are TGTGCCAGCAGTTCCTTAGCGGGGGAGGTAGAGACCCAGTACTTC.

The chain has TRBV7-2 and TRBJ2-5, with TRBD2 matching over 14 bases. CDR3 length: 14 amino acids. V lost 7 bases and J lost 11; bases outside the gene matches: 9. Germline lookup yields CDR1 SGHTA and CDR2 FQGNSA. CDR3 coding DNA: TGTGCCAGCAAGCCGGGACTAGCGGGAGAGGAACAGTACTTC. Translation: CASKPGLAGEEQYF.